This T cell receptor (beta chain) was found in a study of T cells in Graves' hyperthyroidism and ophthalmopathy. Findings and limits, study-wide: By a 13 V-J model, ophthalmopathy was set apart from stable hyperthyroidism. The model predicted ophthalmopathy a median approximately six months before onset.

This clonotype came up many times. Its target is not known. RNA transcripts yielded amplified TCR beta CDR3 regions. Carried out on the TCR CDR3, a first-round RT-PCR used the HTBI primer set. A single record per CDR3 protein comes from TCRdb applying MiXCR to the multiplex PCR reads. The sample carries about 570,000 distinct CDR3 sequences, 35% to 55% recorded once. CDR3 length equals 14 residues. Germline CDR1 and CDR2: SGHVS and FQNEAQ. The V gene lost 5 bases and the J gene lost 4 bases, with 15 bases spanning the gap. The TCR was taken from an adult woman with Graves' disease, either hyperthyroidism or ophthalmopathy (not recorded which). The sample comprised peripheral blood or thyroid tissue (not recorded which). The chain is built from TRBV7-8 and TRBJ2-7; D unresolved. For the CDR3, the DNA is TGTGCCAGCAGCCCCCGGATCCTTCGATACGAGCAGTACTTC. It is translated as CASSPRILRYEQYF.